The 32 T cell receptor beta chains listed next were all sequenced from one sample in a study of T cell repertoires in cytomegalovirus infection. TCRdb reanalysed the reads using MiXCR and keeps one entry per CDR3 protein. Among roughly 600,000 distinct CDR3 sequences listed, 24% were seen once. The sample consisted of CD8+ T cells from PBMCs. Source of these receptors: a human donor in good health (CMV status not recorded). Some clones in this sample may be carry-over from other donors' samples.

This rearrangement joins TRBV19 to TRBJ2-1; TRBD2 matches 11 bases. This CDR3 contains 16 residues. Germline V gene sequence: CDR1 LNHDA, CDR2 SQIVND (reference sequence). The V segment lost 8 bases and the J segment 2 bases; nucleotides outside the gene matches: 8. The chain's CDR3 is CASHGASGGPYNEQFF. The CDR3 DNA sequence: TGTGCCAGTCATGGGGCTAGCGGGGGGCCCTACAATGAGCAGTTCTTC.

This clonotype showed up just a few times. The chain recombines TRBV2 with TRBJ2-2; D is possibly TRBD1 (6 bases). The CDR3 sequence is 15 residues long. Germline values: CDR1 SNHLY, CDR2 FYNNEI. The V gene lost 6 bases and the J gene lost 3 bases, with 14 bases spanning the gap. The CDR3 nucleotides read TGTGCCAGCAGCCGCAGGGGAACCTACACCGGGGAGCTGTTTTTT. Protein product: CASSRRGTYTGELFF.

This clonotype was seen only a few times. The chain joins TRBV5-6 to TRBJ2-7; TRBD1 agrees at 12 bases. J gave up 5 bases and V 2 bases, and 2 bases lay outside the gene matches. Germline CDR1 and CDR2: SGHDT and YYEEEE. CDR3 size: 14 residues. This CDR3 is CASSLGTGGNEQYV. CDR3 nucleotide sequence: TGTGCCAGCAGCTTAGGGACAGGGGGCAACGAGCAGTACGTC.

The rearrangement joins TRBV20-1 to TRBJ2-1; the D is unclear. CDR1 is DFQATT, CDR2 SNEGSKA, per germline (reference sequence). V was clipped by 4 bases and J by 7 bases, with 8 bases between them. The CDR3 loop spans 11 amino acids. The CDR3 loop is CSANEDNEQFF. CDR3 in DNA: TGCAGTGCTAACGAGGATAATGAGCAGTTCTTC.

This clonotype was detected only a few times. The chain carries TRBV2 and TRBJ2-7; either TRBD1 or TRBD2 may fit D (7 bases each). The CDR3 contains 13 residues. Trimming pared 8 bases from V and 1 base from J, leaving 12 bases between. The germline gives CDR1 SNHLY, CDR2 FYNNEI. CDR3 DNA sequence: TGTGCCAGCGGGGGGGACAGATCCTACGAGCAGTACGTC. As protein: CASGGDRSYEQYV.

The rearrangement uses TRBV10-3 and TRBJ2-6, with D unresolved. The length of the CDR3 is 15 residues. Per germline, CDR1 ENHRY and CDR2 SYGVKD. V gave up 7 bases and J gave up 1 base, with 11 bases separating them. CDR3 coding DNA: TGTGCCATCATGGCCTTCGAGTCTGGGGCCAACGTCCTGACTTTC. Translated: CAIMAFESGANVLTF.

This clonotype has ten or more counts. This chain links TRBV7-9 with TRBJ1-5; maybe TRBD1 (6 bases). CDR3 length: 16 amino acids. Per germline, CDR1 SEHNR and CDR2 FQNEAQ (reference sequence). Trimming removed 1 base at V and 2 bases at J, with 12 bases between. In nucleotides, the CDR3 is TGTGCCAGCAGCTTAGTAGGGGGGGCGGGCAATCAGCCCCAGCATTTT. It is translated as CASSLVGGAGNQPQHF.

The chain joins TRBV29-1 to TRBJ1-1; D possibly corresponds to TRBD1 (5 bases). Per germline, CDR1 SQVTM and CDR2 ANQGSEA. V lost 6 bases and J lost 5, with 16 bases in between. The CDR3 has 13 residues. The DNA of the CDR3 is TGCAGCGTAAAGCTCCGGGGGAGGACTGAAGCTTTCTTT. Protein: CSVKLRGRTEAFF.

The rearrangement uses TRBV28 and TRBJ1-2, with 10 positions matching TRBD1. V shed 5 bases and J 7 bases; nucleotides not matched to a gene: 7. The CDR3 consists of 14 residues. CDR1 is MDHEN, CDR2 SYDVKM, per germline. CDR3 sequence reads: CASSLTGGASGYTF. The CDR3 DNA reads as TGTGCCAGCAGTCTGACAGGGGGCGCAAGTGGCTACACCTTC.

As regards this clonotype: It may be a read error: a sequence one base away is much more abundant. V usage is TRBV7-2 and J usage is TRBJ1-5, with 7 bases matching TRBD1. Per the germline V gene, CDR1 is SGHTA and CDR2 is FQGNSA. The CDR3 has 15 residues. V was clipped by 4 bases and J by 5 bases; unmatched bases: 8. DNA of the CDR3: TGTGCCAGCAGCTCAACAGGGGATAACTATCAGCCCCAGCATTTT. It specifies CASSSTGDNYQPQHF. Complete variable domain (other parts from reference TRBV7-2 and TRBJ1-5): GAGVSQSPSNKVTEKGKDVELRCDPISGHTALYWYRQSLGQGLEFLIYFQGNSAPDKSGLPSDRFSAERTGGSVSTLTIQRTQQEDSAVYLCASSSTGDNYQPQHFGDGTRLSIL.

This clonotype was seen only a few times. The J gene is TRBJ1-2, the V gene TRBV28, with D uncertain. Looked up from germline, CDR1 is MDHEN and CDR2 is SYDVKM. This CDR3 contains 14 residues. V was cut by 2 bases and J by 8 bases, with 15 bases left in between. The CDR3 sequence: CASSLNQELSGYTF. The CDR3 DNA reads TGTGCCAGCAGTTTAAACCAGGAGTTATCAGGCTACACCTTC.

This clonotype was counted at least ten times. This chain links TRBV7-6 with TRBJ2-3; tentative D call: TRBD2 (6 bases). The CDR3 is 16 amino acids. V shed 5 bases and J shed 0 bases, with 15 bases lying between them. The germline gives CDR1 SGHVS, CDR2 FNYEAQ. The CDR3 bases are TGTGCCAGCAGCCCGGTAGCGGAGCTTAGCACAGATACGCAGTATTTT. As protein: CASSPVAELSTDTQYF.

Worth noting for this clonotype: A much larger clone lies a single base off, so this may be a read error. Written as DNA, the CDR3 is TGCAGTGCTAAGACAGGGAGGACCAATCAGCCCCAGCATTTT. Translated, it gives CSAKTGRTNQPQHF. The chain links TRBV20-1 to TRBJ1-5; TRBD1 aligns across 7 bases. CDR3 size: 14 residues. J lost 3 bases, V lost 4 bases, and 6 bases had no gene match. Germline CDR1 DFQATT, CDR2 SNEGSKA (reference sequence).

The chain joins TRBV9 to TRBJ1-1; D is unclear. Trimming removed 0 bases at V and 7 bases at J, with 4 bases between. This CDR3 has 11 residues. Looked up from germline, CDR1 is SGDLS and CDR2 is YYNGEE. CDR3 sequence reads: CASSVASEAFF. The DNA for the CDR3 is TGTGCCAGCAGCGTAGCCAGTGAAGCTTTCTTT.

The gene calls are TRBV12-3 or TRBV12-4 and TRBJ1-3; D unresolved. Trimming left V 2 bases short and J 1 base short, with 6 bases between. This CDR3 spans 14 amino acids. This CDR3 reads CASSLWGSGNTIYF. CDR3 in DNA: TGTGCCAGCAGTTTATGGGGTTCTGGAAACACCATATATTTT.

This clonotype was seen ten or more times. The chain links TRBV7-2 to TRBJ2-2, with TRBD1 matching 7 bases. J was trimmed by 3 bases and V by 6 bases; bases with no gene match: 1. Germline V gene lookup returns CDR1 SGHTA and CDR2 FQGNSA. The CDR3 is 13 amino acids. The CDR3 sequence is CASRDRYTGELFF. In DNA form, the CDR3 reads TGTGCCAGCAGGGACAGGTACACCGGGGAGCTGTTTTTT.

This clonotype was seen many times. This chain links TRBV6-1 with TRBJ2-2; possible D gene TRBD2, 7 bases. Germline V lookup: CDR1 MNHNS, CDR2 SASEGT. The ends were cut back, 8 bases at V and 2 bases at J, with 18 bases in the middle. There are 16 residues in the CDR3. In nucleotides, the CDR3 is TGTGCCAGCTTAGGGCTCGGGGGGCCTAACACCGGGGAGCTGTTTTTT. It codes for CASLGLGGPNTGELFF.

This rearrangement joins TRBV19 to TRBJ1-6, with D perhaps matching TRBD1 (5 bases). V shed 4 bases and J shed 7 bases, with 14 bases lying between them. This CDR3 region has 15 residues. Germline V gene data show CDR1 as LNHDA and CDR2 as SQIVND (reference sequence). The CDR3 coding sequence is TGTGCCAGTAGTACCGAAGGGACCGAAAATTCACCCCTCCACTTT. This encodes CASSTEGTENSPLHF.

This clonotype showed up many times. This rearrangement joins TRBV7-2 to TRBJ2-4, with D tentatively TRBD2 (5 bases). CDR3 length equals 14 residues. V was shortened by 2 bases and J by 6 bases, with 11 bases between the two germline ends. Germline values: CDR1 SGHTA, CDR2 FQGNSA. The CDR3 DNA reads TGTGCCAGCAGCTTACCAATGGACTTAAACATTCAGTACTTC. The encoded protein is CASSLPMDLNIQYF.

This chain joins TRBV4-3 and TRBJ1-5; no definite D call. V lost 0 bases and J lost 6, with 6 bases in between. This CDR3 region has 13 residues. Germline CDR1 and CDR2: LGHNA and YSLEER. CDR3 loop: CASSQDRVQPQHF. The DNA of the CDR3 is TGCGCCAGCAGCCAAGATCGGGTTCAGCCCCAGCATTTT.

The V gene is TRBV4-3, the J gene TRBJ1-3; D unclear. Trimming took 0 bases from V and 4 from J, leaving 13 bases between them. Germline V gives CDR1 LGHNA, CDR2 YSLEER. The CDR3 is made up of 16 amino acids. The CDR3 region has the DNA TGCGCCAGCAGCCAAGACAAAAACAGAGGCGGAAACACCATATATTTT. This encodes CASSQDKNRGGNTIYF.

This clonotype was seen a handful of times. The rearrangement uses TRBV10-3 and TRBJ2-6, with a weak D call TRBD1 (6 bases). With 6 bases removed from V and 2 bases from J, the gap between germline ends came to 11 bases. The V gene's germline CDR1 is ENHRY and CDR2 SYGVKD. The CDR3 spans 15 residues. CDR3 loop: CAISVYRAGANVLTF. The CDR3 DNA reads as TGTGCCATCAGCGTATACAGGGCTGGGGCCAACGTCCTGACTTTC.

The rearrangement uses TRBV29-1 and TRBJ2-1; 9 bases fit TRBD1. V was pared by 7 bases and J by 3 bases, with 4 bases of the junction left unmatched. CDR1 is SQVTM, CDR2 ANQGSEA, per germline. This CDR3 contains 13 residues. The chain's CDR3 is CSEGQGYYNEQFF. CDR3 DNA: TGCAGCGAGGGACAGGGATACTACAATGAGCAGTTCTTC.

DNA for the CDR3: TGTGCCAGCAGTTTATCCAACAGTGCCTACGAGCAGTACTTC. Translating gives CASSLSNSAYEQYF. The chain has TRBV27 and TRBJ2-7, with no clear D. The germline CDR1 and CDR2 sequences are MNHEY and SMNVEV (reference sequence). This CDR3 spans 14 amino acids. Between the trimmed V and J ends, which lost 0 bases and 2 bases, there was a span of 8 bases.

This chain uses TRBV29-1 with TRBJ2-7, with 10 bases fitting TRBD1. Germline-derived CDR1 and CDR2 are SQVTM and ANQGSEA. This CDR3 comprises 13 residues. V shed 6 bases and J 0 bases; nucleotides not matched to a gene: 2. The CDR3 loop reads CSVRTGGSYEQYF. In DNA, the CDR3 is TGCAGCGTCAGGACAGGGGGCTCCTACGAGCAGTACTTC.

This clonotype was detected only a few times. This sequence joins TRBV12-3 or TRBV12-4 and TRBJ1-5; no clear D gene. CDR3 size: 11 residues. Trimming cost V 7 bases and J 6 bases, with 7 bases left between them. CDR3 in DNA: TGTGCCAGCACCTCTGGTCAGCCCCAGCATTTT. This gives the protein CASTSGQPQHF.

CDR3 residues: CASSLAGGSNSPLHF. The CDR3 DNA reads TGCGCCAGCAGCCTAGCAGGGGGGTCTAATTCACCCCTCCACTTT. This rearrangement joins TRBV5-1 to TRBJ1-6; 7 bases align to TRBD1. This CDR3 has 15 residues. Trimming took 4 bases from V and 6 from J; bases not matched to a gene: 7. The V gene's germline CDR1 is SGHRS and CDR2 YFSETQ.

The V and J genes are TRBV6-5 and TRBJ2-5; a weak D match, TRBD2 (6 bases). Germline lookup yields CDR1 MNHEY and CDR2 SVGAGI. The V end was cut by 5 bases, the J end by 4 bases, with 14 bases between. This CDR3 contains 14 residues. The CDR3 is CASSRFGGSETQYF. The CDR3 nucleotides read TGTGCCAGCAGTCGGTTCGGGGGATCAGAGACCCAGTACTTC.

This clonotype was counted ten times or more. The chain is built from TRBV12-3 or TRBV12-4 and TRBJ2-5; the match to TRBD2 covers 11 bases. Trimming took 8 bases from V and 3 from J; bases not matched to a gene: 5. The CDR3 extends over 14 amino acids. CDR3 amino acids: CASGGTSGKETQYF. The CDR3 nucleotides are TGTGCCAGCGGGGGGACTAGCGGTAAAGAGACCCAGTACTTC.

This clonotype was seen more than once but under ten times. V and J are TRBV27 and TRBJ2-2; 10 bases agree with TRBD2. V gave up 6 bases and J gave up 4 bases; unmatched junction bases: 2. CDR1 MNHEY and CDR2 SMNVEV come from the germline V gene (reference sequence). The CDR3 loop spans 14 amino acids. Written as DNA, the CDR3 is TGTGCCAGCAGGAGCGGGGGGGGCACCGGGGAGCTGTTTTTT. Translating it yields CASRSGGGTGELFF.

J is TRBJ2-1 and V is TRBV6-8; TRBD2 matches 13 bases. With 6 bases clipped from V and 8 bases from J, the junction kept 7 bases outside the gene matches. The CDR3 has 15 amino acids. Germline CDR1 is MNHGY and CDR2 is SAAAGT. The CDR3 is CASRPGTSGDDEQFF. CDR3 nucleotide sequence: TGTGCCAGCAGACCCGGGACTAGCGGGGACGATGAGCAGTTCTTC.

The CDR3 bases are TGCAGCGTACTGACAGGGAACACTGAAGCTTTCTTT. Amino acids: CSVLTGNTEAFF. The rearrangement joins TRBV29-1 to TRBJ1-1; the D gene is possibly TRBD1 (6 bases). The CDR3 sequence is 12 residues long. Germline V CDR1 and CDR2: SQVTM, ANQGSEA. The ends were cut back, 6 bases at V and 1 base at J, with 9 bases in the middle.